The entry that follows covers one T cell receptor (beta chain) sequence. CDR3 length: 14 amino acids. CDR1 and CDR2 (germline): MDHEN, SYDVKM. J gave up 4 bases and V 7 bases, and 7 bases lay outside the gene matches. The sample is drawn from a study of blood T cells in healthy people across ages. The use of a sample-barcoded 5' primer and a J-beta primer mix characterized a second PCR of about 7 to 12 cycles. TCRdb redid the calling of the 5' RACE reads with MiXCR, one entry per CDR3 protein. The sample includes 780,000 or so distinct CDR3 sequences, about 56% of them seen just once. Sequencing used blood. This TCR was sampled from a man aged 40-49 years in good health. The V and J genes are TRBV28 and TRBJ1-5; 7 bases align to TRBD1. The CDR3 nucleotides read TGTGCCAGCACCGGGGACAGACCAAATCAGCCCCAGCATTTT. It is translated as CASTGDRPNQPQHF.